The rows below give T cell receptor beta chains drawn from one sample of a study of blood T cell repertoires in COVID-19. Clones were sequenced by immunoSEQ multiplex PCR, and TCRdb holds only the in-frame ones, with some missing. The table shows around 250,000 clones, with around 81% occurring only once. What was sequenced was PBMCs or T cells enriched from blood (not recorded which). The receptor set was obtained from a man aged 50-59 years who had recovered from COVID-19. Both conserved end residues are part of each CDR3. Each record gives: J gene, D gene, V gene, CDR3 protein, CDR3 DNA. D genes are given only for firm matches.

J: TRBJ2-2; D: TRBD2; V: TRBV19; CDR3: CASSKPASGAPGWGTGELFF; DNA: TGTGCCAGTAGTAAACCAGCTAGCGGGGCCCCCGGGTGGGGCACCGGGGAGCTGTTTTTT
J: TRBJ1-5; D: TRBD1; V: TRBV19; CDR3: CASSTGTGGGQPQHF; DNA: TGTGCCAGTAGTACCGGGACAGGGGGCGGGCAGCCCCAGCATTTT
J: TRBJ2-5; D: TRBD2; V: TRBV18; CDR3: CASSPPGSGGVATQYF; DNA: TGTGCCAGCTCACCCCCGGGTAGCGGGGGAGTCGCGACCCAGTACTTC
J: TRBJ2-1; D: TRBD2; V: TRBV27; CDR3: CASSQRLAGGFNEQFF; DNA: TGTGCCAGCAGTCAGAGACTAGCGGGAGGGTTTAATGAGCAGTTCTTC
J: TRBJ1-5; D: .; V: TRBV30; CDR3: CAWDGGANQPQHF; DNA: TGTGCCTGGGACGGGGGGGCCAATCAGCCCCAGCATTTT
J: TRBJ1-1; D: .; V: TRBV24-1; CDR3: CATSVPTLCTEAFF; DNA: TGTGCCACCAGTGTTCCGACATTGTGCACTGAAGCTTTCTTT
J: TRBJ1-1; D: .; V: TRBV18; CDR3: CASSQGQLNTEAFF; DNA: TGTGCCAGCTCCCAGGGACAACTGAACACTGAAGCTTTCTTT
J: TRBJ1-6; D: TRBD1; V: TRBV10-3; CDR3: CATRGGDGDSPLHF; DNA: TGTGCCACCAGAGGGGGCGATGGAGATTCACCCCTCCACTTT
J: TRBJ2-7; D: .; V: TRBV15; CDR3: CATSRENRQSYEQYF; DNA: TGTGCCACCAGCAGAGAGAACAGACAATCCTACGAGCAGTACTTC
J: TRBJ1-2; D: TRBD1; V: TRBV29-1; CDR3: CSVADRVKNYGYTF; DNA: TGCAGCGTTGCTGACAGGGTGAAAAACTATGGCTACACCTTC
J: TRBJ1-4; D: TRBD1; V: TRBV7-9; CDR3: CASGGQGERGDF; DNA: TGTGCCAGCGGAGGACAGGGGGAGAGGGGAGATTTT
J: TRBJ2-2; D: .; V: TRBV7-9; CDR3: CASSSGTVTGELFF; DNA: TGTGCCAGCAGCTCCGGGACTGTCACCGGGGAGCTGTTTTTT
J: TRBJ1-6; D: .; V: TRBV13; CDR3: CASTFPRQTVPLHF; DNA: TGTGCCAGCACCTTCCCGAGACAGACAGTCCCCCTCCACTTT
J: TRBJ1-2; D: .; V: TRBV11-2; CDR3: CASSPLWTVDFGYTF; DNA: TGTGCCAGCAGCCCATTATGGACAGTTGATTTTGGCTACACCTTC
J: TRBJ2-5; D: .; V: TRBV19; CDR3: CASSIGGLGETQYF; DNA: TGTGCCAGTAGTATAGGGGGCTTGGGAGAGACCCAGTACTTC
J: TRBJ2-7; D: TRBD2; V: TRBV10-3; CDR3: CAISDPTSGSSYEQYF; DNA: TGTGCCATCAGTGACCCTACTAGCGGGAGCTCCTACGAGCAGTACTTC
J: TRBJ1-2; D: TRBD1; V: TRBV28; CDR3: CASSLPGQQGGYTF; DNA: TGTGCCAGCAGTTTACCGGGACAGCAGGGTGGCTACACCTTC
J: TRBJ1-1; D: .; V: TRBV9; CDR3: CASSRRNTEAFF; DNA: TGTGCCAGCAGCAGGAGGAACACTGAAGCTTTCTTT